This record covers a single T cell receptor (beta chain). Its antigen is undetermined. Using immunoSEQ multiplex PCR, the repertoire was profiled, and TCRdb retains in-frame clones only, with some absent. This sample yields 73,000 or so clones, of which approximately 86% are seen a single time; approximately 0.66% belongs to the top ten. CDR1 and CDR2 from the germline V gene are KGHSH and LQKENI. V lost 2 bases to trimming and J lost 4 bases, with 10 bases between them. This CDR3 has 14 residues. This sample was taken from a study of OX40 agonist ivuxolimab in advanced cancers. Study-wide results and limits: At doses 0.1 to 3.0 mg/kg, CD4+ and CD8+ clones expanded.

This receptor was obtained from an adult with an advanced solid tumor such as melanoma, head and neck, liver or kidney cancer. The sequences come from CD4+ or CD8+ T cells sorted from blood, collected in a trial of the OX40 agonist ivuxolimab. This chain joins TRBV18 and TRBJ2-3; TRBD2 might be the D (6 bases). CDR3 sequence (DNA): TGTGCCAGCTCACCAAATCCGGGGGCAGATACGCAGTATTTT. It encodes CASSPNPGADTQYF.